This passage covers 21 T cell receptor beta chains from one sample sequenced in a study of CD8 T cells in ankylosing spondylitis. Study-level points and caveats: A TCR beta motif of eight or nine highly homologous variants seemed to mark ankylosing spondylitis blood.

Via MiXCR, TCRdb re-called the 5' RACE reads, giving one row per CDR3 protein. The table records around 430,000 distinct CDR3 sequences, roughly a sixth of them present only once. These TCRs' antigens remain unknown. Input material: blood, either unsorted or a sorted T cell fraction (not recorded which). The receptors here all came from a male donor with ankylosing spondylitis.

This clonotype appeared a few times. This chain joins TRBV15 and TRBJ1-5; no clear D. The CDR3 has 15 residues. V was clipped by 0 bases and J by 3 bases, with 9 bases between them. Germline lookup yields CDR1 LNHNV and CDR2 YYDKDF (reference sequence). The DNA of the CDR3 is TGTGCCACCAGCAGAGATGCGGCCTACAATCAGCCCCAGCATTTT. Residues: CATSRDAAYNQPQHF.

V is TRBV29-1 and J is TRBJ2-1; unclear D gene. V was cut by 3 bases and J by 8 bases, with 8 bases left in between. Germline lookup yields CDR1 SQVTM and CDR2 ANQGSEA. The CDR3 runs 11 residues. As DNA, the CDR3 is TGCAGCGTTGACTCCCTCGATGAGCAGTTCTTC. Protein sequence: CSVDSLDEQFF.

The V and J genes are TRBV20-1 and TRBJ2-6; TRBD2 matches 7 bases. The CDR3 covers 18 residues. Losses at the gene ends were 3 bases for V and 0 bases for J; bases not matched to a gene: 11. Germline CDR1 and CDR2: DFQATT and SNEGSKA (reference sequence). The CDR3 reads CSASLGLVAGSGANVLTF. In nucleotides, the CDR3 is TGCAGTGCTAGTCTCGGACTAGTTGCTGGCTCTGGGGCCAACGTCCTGACTTTC.

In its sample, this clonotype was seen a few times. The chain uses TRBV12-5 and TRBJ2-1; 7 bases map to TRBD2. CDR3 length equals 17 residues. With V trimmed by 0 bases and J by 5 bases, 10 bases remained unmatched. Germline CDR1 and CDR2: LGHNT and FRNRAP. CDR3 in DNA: TGTGCTAGTGGTTTGGTACTCGGCGGGAGAAATGACAATGAGCAGTTCTTC. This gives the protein CASGLVLGGRNDNEQFF.

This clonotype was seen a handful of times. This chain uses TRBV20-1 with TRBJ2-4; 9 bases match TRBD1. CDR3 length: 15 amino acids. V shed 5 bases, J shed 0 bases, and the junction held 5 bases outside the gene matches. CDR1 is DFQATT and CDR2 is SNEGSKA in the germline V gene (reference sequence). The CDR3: CSAGQGILAKNIQYF. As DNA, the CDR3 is TGCAGTGCTGGACAGGGGATACTAGCCAAAAACATTCAGTACTTC.

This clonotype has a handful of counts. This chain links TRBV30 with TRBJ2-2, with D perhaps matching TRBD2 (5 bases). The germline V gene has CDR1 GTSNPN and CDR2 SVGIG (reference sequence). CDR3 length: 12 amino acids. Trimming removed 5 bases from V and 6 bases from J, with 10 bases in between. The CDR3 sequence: CAWGPGAGELFF. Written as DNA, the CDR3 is TGTGCCTGGGGGCCCGGGGCCGGGGAGCTGTTTTTT.

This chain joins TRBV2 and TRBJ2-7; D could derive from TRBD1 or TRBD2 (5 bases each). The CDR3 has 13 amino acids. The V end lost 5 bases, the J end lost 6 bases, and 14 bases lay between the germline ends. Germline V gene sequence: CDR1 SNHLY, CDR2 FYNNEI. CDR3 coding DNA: TGTGCCAGCAGTCGGGACGGCCTCTTCGAGCAGTACTTC. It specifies CASSRDGLFEQYF.

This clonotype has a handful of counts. CDR3 region: CASRKRHLGDTEAFF. The CDR3 bases are TGTGCCAGCAGAAAACGACATTTGGGGGACACTGAAGCTTTCTTT. The chain joins TRBV28 to TRBJ1-1, with a possible D match to TRBD1 (5 bases). V gave up 6 bases and J gave up 3 bases, with 17 bases separating them. Germline CDR1 MDHEN, CDR2 SYDVKM. The CDR3 sequence is 15 residues long.

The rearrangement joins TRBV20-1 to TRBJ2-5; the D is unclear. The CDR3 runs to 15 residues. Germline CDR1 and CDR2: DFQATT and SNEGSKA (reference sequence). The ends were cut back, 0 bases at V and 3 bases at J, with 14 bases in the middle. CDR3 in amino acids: CSAREPGVGKETQYF. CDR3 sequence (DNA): TGCAGTGCTAGAGAACCTGGGGTGGGGAAAGAGACCCAGTACTTC.

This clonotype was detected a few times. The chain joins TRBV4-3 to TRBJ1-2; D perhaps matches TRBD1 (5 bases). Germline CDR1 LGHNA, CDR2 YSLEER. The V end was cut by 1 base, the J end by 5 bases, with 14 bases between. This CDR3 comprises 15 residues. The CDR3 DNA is TGCGCCAGCAGCCAAGGGGGGACGAACCCGTATGGCTACACCTTC. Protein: CASSQGGTNPYGYTF.

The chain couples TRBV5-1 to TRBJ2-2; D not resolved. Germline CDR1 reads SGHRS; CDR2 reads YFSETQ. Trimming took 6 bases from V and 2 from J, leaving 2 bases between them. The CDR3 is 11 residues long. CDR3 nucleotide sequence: TGCGCCAGCACCAACACCGGGGAGCTGTTTTTT. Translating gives CASTNTGELFF.

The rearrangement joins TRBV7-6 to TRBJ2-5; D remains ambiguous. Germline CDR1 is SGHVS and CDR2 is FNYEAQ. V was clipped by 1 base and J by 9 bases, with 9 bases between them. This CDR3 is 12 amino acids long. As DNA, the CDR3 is TGTGCCAGCAGCTTAGACCCTGGGGCCCAGTACTTC. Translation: CASSLDPGAQYF.

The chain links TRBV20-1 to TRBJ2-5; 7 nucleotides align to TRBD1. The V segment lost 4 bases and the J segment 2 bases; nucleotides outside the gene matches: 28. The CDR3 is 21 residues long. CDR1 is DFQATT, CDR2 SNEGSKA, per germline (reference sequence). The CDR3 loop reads CSAKLFPHPTRQGVRQETQYF. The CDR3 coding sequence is TGCAGTGCTAAACTTTTTCCCCATCCCACGCGACAGGGAGTAAGGCAAGAGACCCAGTACTTC.

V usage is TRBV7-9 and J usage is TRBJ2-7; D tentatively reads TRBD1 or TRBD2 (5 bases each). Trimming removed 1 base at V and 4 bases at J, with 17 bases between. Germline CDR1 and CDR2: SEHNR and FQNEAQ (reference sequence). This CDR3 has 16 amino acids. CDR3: CASSLEGPLRGYEQYF. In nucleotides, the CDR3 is TGTGCCAGCAGCTTAGAGGGACCCCTCCGGGGTTACGAGCAGTACTTC.

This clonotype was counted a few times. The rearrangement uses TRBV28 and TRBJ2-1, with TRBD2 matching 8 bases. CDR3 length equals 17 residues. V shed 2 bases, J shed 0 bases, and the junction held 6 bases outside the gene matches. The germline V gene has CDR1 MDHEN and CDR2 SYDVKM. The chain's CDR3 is CASSLVVAGTSYNEQFF. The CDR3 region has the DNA TGTGCCAGCAGTTTAGTAGTAGCGGGGACCTCCTACAATGAGCAGTTCTTC.

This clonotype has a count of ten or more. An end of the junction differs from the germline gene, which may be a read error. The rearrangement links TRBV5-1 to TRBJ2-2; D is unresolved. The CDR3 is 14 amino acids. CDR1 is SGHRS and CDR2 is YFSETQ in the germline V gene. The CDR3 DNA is TGTGCCAGCAGCCCCGGCCAGAACACCGGGGAGCTGTTTTTT. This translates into CASSPGQNTGELFF.

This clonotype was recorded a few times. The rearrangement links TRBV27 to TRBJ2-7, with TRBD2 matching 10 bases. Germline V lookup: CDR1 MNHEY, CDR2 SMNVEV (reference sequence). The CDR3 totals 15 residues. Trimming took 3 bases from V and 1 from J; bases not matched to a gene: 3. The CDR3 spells CASSFSGRTSYEQYF. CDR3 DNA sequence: TGTGCCAGCAGTTTTAGCGGGAGGACTTCCTACGAGCAGTACTTC.

CDR3 in DNA: TGCGCCAGCAGCTCGGGATTTGAGAGGAATGAGCAGTTCTTC. This gives the protein CASSSGFERNEQFF. The genes are TRBV5-1 and TRBJ2-1; D is possibly TRBD2 (5 bases). The germline CDR1 and CDR2 sequences are SGHRS and YFSETQ. This CDR3 contains 14 residues. The ends were cut back, 3 bases at V and 7 bases at J, with 14 bases in the middle.

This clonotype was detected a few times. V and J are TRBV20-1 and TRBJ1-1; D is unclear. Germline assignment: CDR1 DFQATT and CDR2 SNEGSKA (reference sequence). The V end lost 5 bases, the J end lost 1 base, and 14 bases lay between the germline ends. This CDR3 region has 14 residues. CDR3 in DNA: TGCAGTGCTCTTGAGGGATCGGGGAACACTGAAGCTTTCTTT. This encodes CSALEGSGNTEAFF.

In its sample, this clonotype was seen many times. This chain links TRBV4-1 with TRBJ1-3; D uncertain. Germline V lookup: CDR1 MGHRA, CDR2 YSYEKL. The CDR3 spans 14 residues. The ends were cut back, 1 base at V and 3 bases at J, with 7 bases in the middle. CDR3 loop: CASSQVTVGNTIYF. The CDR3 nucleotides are TGCGCCAGCAGCCAAGTAACCGTTGGAAACACCATATATTTT.

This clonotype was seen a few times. The CDR3 DNA follows: TGCGCCAGCAGCCAAGACGCGTACAGGGCGGAGGAAAAACTGTTTTTT. This gives the protein CASSQDAYRAEEKLFF. This chain links TRBV4-3 with TRBJ1-4; D may be TRBD1 (6 bases). The CDR3 has 16 amino acids. The V gene lost 0 bases and the J gene lost 8 bases, with 16 bases spanning the gap. The germline V gene has CDR1 LGHNA and CDR2 YSLEER.